The 31 T cell receptor beta chains in this list originate from one sample, sequenced in a study of beta chain features in type 1 diabetes. Whole-study findings and limits: In every one of the four CD4+ subsets, TCRB CDR3s were moderately but significantly shorter in Type 1 diabetes patients.

The whole isolated RNA underwent reverse transcription, so sequencing captured expressed TCRB transcripts. Clones were sequenced by immunoSEQ multiplex PCR, and TCRdb holds only the in-frame ones, with some missing. Here the sample spans over 120,000 clones, about 12% being singletons. No antigen has been identified for these receptors. Sequencing was done on a sample of central memory CD4+ T cells from blood. Receptors originate from a man aged 18 to 30 with type 1 diabetes.

This clone was observed a few times. Other DNA sequences in the sample encode the same CDR3. This rearrangement joins TRBV2 to TRBJ1-5; 8 bases are shared with TRBD1. Unmatched junction bases numbered 2, after V lost 3 bases and J lost 4 bases. This CDR3 is 14 amino acids long. The V gene's germline CDR1 is SNHLY and CDR2 FYNNEI. Written as DNA, the CDR3 is TGTGCCAGCAGTGATGACAGGGGTAATCAGCCCCAGCATTTT. This encodes CASSDDRGNQPQHF.

V is TRBV29-1 and J is TRBJ1-5; the D gene is possibly TRBD1 (6 bases). The V and J ends lost 6 bases and 4 bases respectively, with 10 bases between them. The CDR3 is 12 amino acids. The germline V gene has CDR1 SQVTM and CDR2 ANQGSEA. The CDR3 nucleotides read TGCAGCGTGGGGGGGCAGAATCAGCCCCAGCATTTT. The encoded protein is CSVGGQNQPQHF.

Only a few counts were recorded for this clone. The chain links TRBV9 to TRBJ1-2; 9 nucleotides line up with TRBD1. The germline V gene has CDR1 SGDLS and CDR2 YYNGEE. V was clipped by 0 bases and J by 7 bases; unmatched bases: 7. This CDR3 has 15 residues. The CDR3 sequence is CASSVGLQGAGGYTF. CDR3 bases: TGTGCCAGCAGCGTAGGGCTACAGGGGGCCGGTGGCTACACCTTC. The full variable domain, rest sourced from reference TRBV9 and TRBJ1-2, is DSGVTQTPKHLITATGQRVTLRCSPRSGDLSVYWYQQSLDQGLQFLIQYYNGEERAKGNILERFSAQQFPDLHSELNLSSLELGDSALYFCASSVGLQGAGGYTFGSGTRLTVV.

The chain is built from TRBV6-5 and TRBJ2-3; D could derive from TRBD1 or TRBD2 (5 bases each). Germline V gene data show CDR1 as MNHEY and CDR2 as SVGAGI. This CDR3 has 15 amino acids. V lost 0 bases, J lost 2 bases, and 9 bases lay in between. DNA of the CDR3: TGTGCCAGCAGTTACTCGAGGGGTTACACAGATACGCAGTATTTT. It is translated as CASSYSRGYTDTQYF.

The V call is TRBV29-1, the J call TRBJ1-2; TRBD1 is a possible D gene (5 bases). Deletions cut 7 bases from V and 7 bases from J, with 19 bases between. Germline V gene data show CDR1 as SQVTM and CDR2 as ANQGSEA. The CDR3 runs 13 residues. Here the CDR3 reads CSAPTGAGGGYTF. CDR3 DNA: TGCAGCGCCCCCACCGGGGCGGGAGGTGGCTACACCTTC.

This clone was detected only a few times. This chain links TRBV7-2 with TRBJ2-5, with 8 bases that match TRBD2. This CDR3 has 16 amino acids. Trimming at V came to 5 bases and at J to 5 bases, leaving 13 bases not matched to a gene. Germline V gives CDR1 SGHTA, CDR2 FQGNSA. CDR3 bases: TGTGCCAGCAGCCCCCTAAGCGGGGGCATCGGGGAGACCCAGTACTTC. It is translated as CASSPLSGGIGETQYF. The whole variable domain, remainder taken from reference TRBV7-2 and TRBJ2-5, is GAGVSQSPSNKVTEKGKDVELRCDPISGHTALYWYRQSLGQGLEFLIYFQGNSAPDKSGLPSDRFSAERTGGSVSTLTIQRTQQEDSAVYLCASSPLSGGIGETQYFGPGTRLLVL.

The V call is TRBV4-2, the J call TRBJ2-5, with D possibly being TRBD2 (6 bases). CDR1 and CDR2 from the germline V gene are LGHNA and YNFKEQ. This CDR3 has 17 amino acids. With 4 bases removed from V and 1 base from J, the gap between germline ends came to 19 bases. The CDR3 region is CASSPTGSGTSQETQYF. CDR3 nucleotides: TGTGCCAGCAGCCCCACTGGGTCCGGGACTTCCCAAGAGACCCAGTACTTC.

The genes are TRBV10-3 and TRBJ2-1, with D perhaps TRBD1 (6 bases). Trimming removed 3 bases at V and 6 bases at J, with 18 bases between. Germline CDR1 is ENHRY and CDR2 is SYGVKD. There are 16 residues in the CDR3. CDR3 sequence reads: CAISDQRGTRVNEQFF. CDR3 nucleotide sequence: TGTGCCATCAGTGACCAAAGGGGGACGAGGGTCAATGAGCAGTTCTTC.

For the CDR3, the DNA is TGCAGTGCAAACCTCTGGGACCAGTACTTC. Amino acid sequence: CSANLWDQYF. This rearrangement joins TRBV20-1 to TRBJ2-5; no clear D gene. Germline CDR1 is DFQATT and CDR2 is SNEGSKA (reference sequence). Trimming shortened V by 6 bases and J by 10 bases, and 12 bases separated the two germline ends. The CDR3 is 10 amino acids.

This clone was seen more than once but under ten times. The V and J genes are TRBV4-1 and TRBJ1-4; the match to TRBD1 covers 7 bases. CDR1 and CDR2 from the germline V gene are MGHRA and YSYEKL. Trimming cost V 6 bases and J 2 bases; bases outside gene matches: 6. This CDR3 is built from 15 residues. The CDR3 is CASRLTGDTNEKLFF. The CDR3 DNA follows: TGCGCCAGCAGGTTAACAGGGGATACTAATGAAAAACTGTTTTTT.

This clone has just a few counts. CDR3 sequence: CASQADRAQYEQYF. CDR3 sequence (DNA): TGTGCCAGCCAGGCCGACAGGGCGCAGTACGAGCAGTACTTC. The chain has TRBV7-2 and TRBJ2-7; 7 bases agree with TRBD1. J lost 4 bases, V lost 8 bases, and 11 bases had no gene match. The CDR3 spans 14 residues. CDR1 and CDR2 from the germline V gene are SGHTA and FQGNSA.

The chain uses TRBV18 and TRBJ2-4, with 11 bases matching TRBD1. The J segment lost 7 bases and the V segment lost 3 bases, leaving 2 bases of the junction unmatched. The CDR3 has 14 residues. Germline CDR1 reads KGHSH; CDR2 reads LQKENI. Written as DNA, the CDR3 is TGTGCCAGCTCACCGGGGGACAGGGGGAACATTCAGTACTTC. This encodes CASSPGDRGNIQYF.

The chain links TRBV9 to TRBJ2-2; possible D gene TRBD2, 6 bases. Looked up from germline, CDR1 is SGDLS and CDR2 is YYNGEE. Between the trimmed V and J ends, which lost 4 bases and 4 bases, there was a span of 26 bases. CDR3 length: 19 amino acids. The CDR3 sequence: CASSPQDHTGVEGTGELFF. CDR3 DNA sequence: TGTGCCAGCAGCCCCCAAGACCACACGGGGGTTGAGGGCACCGGGGAGCTGTTTTTT.

The gene calls are TRBV11-2 and TRBJ2-1, with D perhaps TRBD2 (6 bases). Deletions cut 5 bases from V and 2 bases from J, with 13 bases between. Looked up from germline, CDR1 is SGHAT and CDR2 is FQNNGV. The CDR3 totals 15 residues. CDR3 loop: CASSPYRGTYNEQFF. The CDR3 DNA reads as TGTGCCAGCAGCCCATATCGGGGGACCTACAATGAGCAGTTCTTC. The full variable domain, its missing parts supplied by reference TRBV11-2 and TRBJ2-1, is EAGVAQSPRYKIIEKRQSVAFWCNPISGHATLYWYQQILGQGPKLLIQFQNNGVVDDSQLPKDRFSAERLKGVDSTLKIQPAKLEDSAVYLCASSPYRGTYNEQFFGPGTRLTVL.

This clone has just a few counts. At one of its ends the junction is not consistent with the germline gene, which may arise from a read error. The rearrangement uses TRBV18 and TRBJ2-5; D possibly corresponds to TRBD1 (5 bases). The CDR3 totals 16 residues. Germline V CDR1 and CDR2: KGHSH, LQKENI. Here the CDR3 DNA reads TGTGCCAGCTCACCACTCAATCAGGGTTTCCAAGAGATCCAGTACTTC. Its translation: CASSPLNQGFQEIQYF.

The V gene is TRBV6-1, the J gene TRBJ2-5, with 11 bases aligning to TRBD2. CDR3 length: 16 residues. With V trimmed by 0 bases and J by 3 bases, 3 bases remained unmatched. Germline CDR1 is MNHNS and CDR2 is SASEGT. CDR3 sequence (DNA): TGTGCCAGCAGTGAAGCCCTACTAGCGGGGGAAGAGACCCAGTACTTC. This codes for CASSEALLAGEETQYF.

The chain couples TRBV28 to TRBJ1-1; D is ambiguous. V was shortened by 7 bases and J by 0 bases, with 15 bases between the two germline ends. The CDR3 totals 15 residues. Per germline, CDR1 MDHEN and CDR2 SYDVKM. The CDR3 protein is CASIEAGVMNTEAFF. CDR3 nucleotide sequence: TGTGCCAGCATTGAGGCAGGCGTAATGAACACTGAAGCTTTCTTT.

This clone has a count of ten or more. The V call is TRBV9, the J call TRBJ2-1; 7 bases align to TRBD2. V lost 6 bases, J lost 5 bases, and 8 bases stayed unmatched. Germline CDR1 reads SGDLS; CDR2 reads YYNGEE. This CDR3 has 14 amino acids. CDR3: CASTSGTNDNEQFF. The DNA of the CDR3 is TGTGCCAGCACCTCCGGGACTAATGACAATGAGCAGTTCTTC.

This clone was recorded at least ten times. The chain has TRBV7-6 and TRBJ1-1; 7 bases match TRBD1. The CDR3 contains 15 residues. CDR1 is SGHVS, CDR2 FNYEAQ, per germline. The V and J ends lost 5 bases and 4 bases, in that order; junction bases with no gene match: 10. In DNA, the CDR3 is TGTGCCAGCAGCCCAAGACAGGGAGGGTTCACTGAAGCTTTCTTT. Its translation: CASSPRQGGFTEAFF. Complete variable domain (other parts from reference TRBV7-6 and TRBJ1-1): GAGVSQSPRYKVTKRGQDVALRCDPISGHVSLYWYRQALGQGPEFLTYFNYEAQQDKSGLPNDRFSAERPEGSISTLTIQRTEQRDSAMYRCASSPRQGGFTEAFFGQGTRLTVV.

This clone was observed a few times. The genes are TRBV6-6 and TRBJ1-2; no clear D. The length of the CDR3 is 10 residues. Germline V gene lookup returns CDR1 MNHNY and CDR2 SVGAGI (reference sequence). V was trimmed by 6 bases and J by 4 bases, leaving 3 bases between them. The CDR3 is CASRGYGYTF. As DNA, the CDR3 is TGTGCCAGCAGGGGCTATGGCTACACCTTC.

The V call is TRBV10-3, the J call TRBJ2-3, with TRBD2 matching 9 bases. J gave up 1 base and V 7 bases, and 12 bases lay outside the gene matches. The CDR3 runs to 17 residues. Germline V gene lookup returns CDR1 ENHRY and CDR2 SYGVKD. This chain's CDR3 is CAIKTRASGVGTDTQYF. CDR3 in DNA: TGTGCCATCAAAACAAGGGCTAGCGGGGTAGGCACAGATACGCAGTATTTT.

This clone was picked up many times. The chain uses TRBV7-3 and TRBJ2-1; D remains ambiguous. The CDR3 is made up of 13 amino acids. Germline V gene data show CDR1 as SGHTA and CDR2 as FQGTGA. V shed 1 base and J shed 6 bases, with 7 bases lying between them. The CDR3 bases are TGTGCCAGCAGCTTAAGCGGAGTCAATGAGCAGTTCTTC. It codes for CASSLSGVNEQFF.

This chain uses TRBV28 with TRBJ1-5; 8 bases are shared with TRBD1. The CDR3 has 14 residues. Unmatched junction bases numbered 5, after V lost 6 bases and J lost 4 bases. Germline V CDR1 and CDR2: MDHEN, SYDVKM. The CDR3 sequence: CASRSGGTNQPQHF. The CDR3 bases are TGTGCCAGCAGGTCAGGGGGCACGAATCAGCCCCAGCATTTT. Based on the CDR3 plus reference TRBV28 and TRBJ1-5, the full variable domain is DVKVTQSSRYLVKRTGEKVFLECVQDMDHENMFWYRQDPGLGLRLIYFSYDVKMKEKGDIPEGYSVSREKKERFSLILESASTNQTSMYLCASRSGGTNQPQHFGDGTRLSIL.

The chain couples TRBV5-4 to TRBJ2-5, with D uncertain. CDR3 length equals 14 residues. Germline CDR1 SGHNT, CDR2 YYREEE (reference sequence). V lost 0 bases and J lost 7, with 13 bases in between. In DNA form, the CDR3 reads TGTGCCAGCAGCTTGGGGGTAGAAAGAGGGACCCAGTACTTC. Translating gives CASSLGVERGTQYF.

This clone was picked up a small number of times. The chain recombines TRBV5-6 with TRBJ2-5; TRBD1 aligns across 7 bases. This CDR3 contains 14 residues. Per the germline V gene, CDR1 is SGHDT and CDR2 is YYEEEE. J lost 1 base, V lost 3 bases, and 3 bases had no gene match. CDR3 nucleotides: TGTGCCAGCAGCTGGGGACAGTTCCAAGAGACCCAGTACTTC. Translation gives CASSWGQFQETQYF. The full variable domain, completed using reference TRBV5-6 and TRBJ2-5, is DAGVTQSPTHLIKTRGQQVTLRCSPKSGHDTVSWYQQALGQGPQFIFQYYEEEERQRGNFPDRFSGHQFPNYSSELNVNALLLGDSALYLCASSWGQFQETQYFGPGTRLLVL.

In this sample, this clone turned up a few times. The rearrangement links TRBV6-5 to TRBJ2-5, with D tentatively TRBD1 or TRBD2 (5 bases each). CDR1 MNHEY and CDR2 SVGAGI come from the germline V gene. The CDR3 is 13 amino acids. Trimming shortened V by 2 bases and J by 7 bases, and 11 bases separated the two germline ends. CDR3 residues: CASSYGAEGTQYF. The CDR3 nucleotides read TGTGCCAGCAGTTACGGGGCAGAGGGGACCCAGTACTTC.

This clone occurred many times. The chain is built from TRBV9 and TRBJ2-7; D call uncertain. Trimming shortened V by 3 bases and J by 5 bases, and 12 bases separated the two germline ends. CDR3 length: 13 amino acids. Per the germline V gene, CDR1 is SGDLS and CDR2 is YYNGEE. In DNA form, the CDR3 reads TGTGCCAGCAGCGGCGGAAATCTGGACGAGCAGTACTTC. Protein product: CASSGGNLDEQYF.

This clone appeared a few times. The J gene is TRBJ2-7, the V gene TRBV28; D not resolved. The CDR3 loop spans 16 amino acids. The V gene's germline CDR1 is MDHEN and CDR2 SYDVKM. V dropped 2 bases and J dropped 1 base, with 15 bases sitting between them. CDR3 DNA sequence: TGTGCCAGCAGTTTACCCTCTTTAGTAGGGTCCTACGAGCAGTACTTC. Amino acid sequence: CASSLPSLVGSYEQYF. Complete variable domain (other parts from reference TRBV28 and TRBJ2-7): DVKVTQSSRYLVKRTGEKVFLECVQDMDHENMFWYRQDPGLGLRLIYFSYDVKMKEKGDIPEGYSVSREKKERFSLILESASTNQTSMYLCASSLPSLVGSYEQYFGPGTRLTVT.

A few counts support this clone. The chain is built from TRBV6-1 and TRBJ2-3; 15 bases line up with TRBD2. The CDR3 runs to 15 residues. Germline trimming cut 5 bases from V and 8 bases from J; bases unmatched to any gene: 5. Germline V gene sequence: CDR1 MNHNS, CDR2 SASEGT. The chain's CDR3 is CASSSGLAGGATQYF. The CDR3, as DNA: TGTGCCAGCAGTTCGGGACTAGCGGGGGGTGCTACGCAGTATTTT.

The gene calls are TRBV7-7 and TRBJ2-3, with TRBD2 identical over 9 bases. V shed 1 base and J 1 base; nucleotides not matched to a gene: 0. Germline V gene sequence: CDR1 SSHAT, CDR2 FNYEAQ (reference sequence). CDR3 length equals 15 residues. The CDR3 DNA reads TGTGCCAGCAGCTTAGTAGCGGGGGGCACAGATACGCAGTATTTT. This codes for CASSLVAGGTDTQYF.

The V gene is TRBV5-1, the J gene TRBJ1-1; D is perhaps TRBD1 (5 bases). From germline, CDR1 is SGHRS and CDR2 YFSETQ. Trimming pared 2 bases from V and 5 bases from J, leaving 13 bases between. The CDR3 totals 14 residues. Here the CDR3 DNA reads TGCGCCAGCAGCTTAGGGGAAGTCGGAACTGAAGCTTTCTTT. Translated, it gives CASSLGEVGTEAFF.